These 6 T cell receptor beta chains were sequenced from one sample in a study of blood T cell repertoires in COVID-19. The table came from immunoSEQ multiplex PCR; TCRdb's copy has only in-frame clones and leaves some out. Here the sample spans under 200,000 clones, approximately 88% being singletons. Sequencing was performed on peripheral blood. The receptors originated from a man aged 18 to 29 with active or convalescent COVID-19.

The rearrangement uses TRBV13 and TRBJ2-2; D perhaps matches TRBD1 (6 bases). The CDR3 spans 14 residues. V gave up 5 bases and J gave up 4 bases, with 11 bases separating them. Germline-derived CDR1 and CDR2 are PRHDT and FYEKMQ (reference sequence). The CDR3 bases are TGTGCCAGCAGCCTCAGGGGCGGCACCGGGGAGCTGTTTTTT. Translating it yields CASSLRGGTGELFF.

This chain connects TRBV5-3 to TRBJ2-3; the match to TRBD2 covers 10 bases. TRBV5-3 belongs to the ORF category, with a function that is uncertain. With V trimmed by 4 bases and J by 5 bases, 13 bases remained unmatched. The CDR3 loop spans 17 amino acids. The CDR3 DNA reads TGTGCCAGAAGCACCCGTCGATCGCCTAGCGGGAGAGATACGCAGTATTTT. Translated, it gives CARSTRRSPSGRDTQYF.

The rearrangement joins TRBV11-2 to TRBJ2-2; D may be TRBD1 (6 bases). This CDR3 is built from 14 residues. V was pared by 4 bases and J by 1 base, with 7 bases between. CDR1 and CDR2 from the germline V gene are SGHAT and FQNNGV. The chain's CDR3 is CASSSTGNTGELFF. The CDR3 region has the DNA TGTGCCAGCAGCTCGACAGGGAACACCGGGGAGCTGTTTTTT.

In the case of this clone: One junction end disagrees with the germline gene, perhaps due to a read error. V is TRBV19 and J is TRBJ1-2, with a possible D match to TRBD1 (5 bases). The CDR3 has 12 amino acids. The germline V gene has CDR1 LNHDA and CDR2 SQIVND (reference sequence). The CDR3 nucleotides read TGTGCCAGTAGTATATTGAGTGGGGCCATTGGATTC. Its translation: CASSILSGAIGF.

The rearrangement links TRBV6-2 or TRBV6-3 to TRBJ1-6; D gene unclear. V lost 3 bases to trimming and J lost 5 bases, with 11 bases between them. The CDR3 extends over 15 amino acids. Germline V CDR1 and CDR2: MNHEY, SVGEGT. Written as DNA, the CDR3 is TGTGCCAGCAGTTATTTGGGCAGAAATAATTCACCCCTCCACTTT. As protein: CASSYLGRNNSPLHF.

V is TRBV6-5 and J is TRBJ2-2, with a possible D match to TRBD1 (6 bases). This CDR3 contains 15 residues. Germline lookup yields CDR1 MNHEY and CDR2 SVGAGI. V lost 4 bases and J 4 bases, leaving 13 bases between the germline ends. This CDR3 is CASSFRDTFTGELFF. The DNA of the CDR3 is TGTGCCAGCAGTTTCCGGGACACCTTCACCGGGGAGCTGTTTTTT.